This T cell receptor (beta chain) was observed in a study of patients and donors after allogeneic stem cell transplantation. The CDR3 contains 13 residues. The germline V gene encodes CDR1 ENHRY and CDR2 SYGVKD. V was trimmed by 11 bases and J by 6 bases, leaving 18 bases between them. MiXCR, run by TCRdb on the RT-PCR reads, gives a single entry per CDR3 protein. The sample holds about a million distinct CDR3 sequences, around 17% seen once. Sequences were obtained from blood, either unsorted or a sorted T cell fraction (not recorded which). The chain has TRBV10-3 and TRBJ2-3, with D possibly TRBD2 on 6 matching bases. The TCR sequence derives from a human donor who was either an allogeneic HSCT recipient or a stem cell or donor lymphocyte infusion donor (not recorded which). It is not recorded whose cells these are; they may come from a transplant donor. This CDR3 is CAASGPGRDTQYF. For the CDR3, the DNA is TGTGCCGCCAGCGGTCCAGGGAGGGATACGCAGTATTTT.